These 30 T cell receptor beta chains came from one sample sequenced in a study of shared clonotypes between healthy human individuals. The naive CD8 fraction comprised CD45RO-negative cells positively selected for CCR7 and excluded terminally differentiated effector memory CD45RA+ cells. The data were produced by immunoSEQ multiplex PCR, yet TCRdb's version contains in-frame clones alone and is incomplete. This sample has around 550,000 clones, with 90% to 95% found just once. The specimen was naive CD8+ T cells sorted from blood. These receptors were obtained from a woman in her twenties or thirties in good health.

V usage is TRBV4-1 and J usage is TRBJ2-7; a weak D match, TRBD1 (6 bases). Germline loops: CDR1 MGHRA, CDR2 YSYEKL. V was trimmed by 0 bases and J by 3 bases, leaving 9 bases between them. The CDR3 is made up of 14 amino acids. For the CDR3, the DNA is TGCGCCAGCAGCCAAGAGCAGGGGTACTACGAGCAGTACTTC. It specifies CASSQEQGYYEQYF.

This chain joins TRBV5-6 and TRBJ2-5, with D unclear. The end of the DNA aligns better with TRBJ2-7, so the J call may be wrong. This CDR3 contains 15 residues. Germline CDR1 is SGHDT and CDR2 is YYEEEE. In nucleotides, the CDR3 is TGTGCCAGCAGCCACTCGGATCGGCAGTCCTACGAGCAGTACTTC. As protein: CASSHSDRQSYEQYF.

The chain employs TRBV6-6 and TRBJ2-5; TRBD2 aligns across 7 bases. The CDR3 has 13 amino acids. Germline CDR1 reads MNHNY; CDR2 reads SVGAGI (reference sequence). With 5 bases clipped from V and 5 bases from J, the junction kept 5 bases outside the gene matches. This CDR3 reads CASSQGGEETQYF. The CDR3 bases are TGTGCCAGCAGTCAGGGAGGGGAGGAGACCCAGTACTTC.

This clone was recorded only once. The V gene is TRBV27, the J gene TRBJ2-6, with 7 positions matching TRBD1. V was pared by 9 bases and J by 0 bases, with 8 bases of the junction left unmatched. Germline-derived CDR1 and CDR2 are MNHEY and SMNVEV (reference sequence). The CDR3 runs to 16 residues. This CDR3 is CASRDSPGSGANVLTF. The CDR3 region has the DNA TGTGCCAGTAGGGACAGCCCGGGCTCTGGGGCCAACGTCCTGACTTTC.

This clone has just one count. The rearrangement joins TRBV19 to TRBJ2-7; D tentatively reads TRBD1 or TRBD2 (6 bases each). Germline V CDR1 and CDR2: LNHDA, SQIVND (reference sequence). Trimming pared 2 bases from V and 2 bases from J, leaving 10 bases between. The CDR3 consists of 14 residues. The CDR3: CASSISGDTYEQYF. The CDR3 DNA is TGTGCCAGTAGTATATCGGGGGACACCTACGAGCAGTACTTC.

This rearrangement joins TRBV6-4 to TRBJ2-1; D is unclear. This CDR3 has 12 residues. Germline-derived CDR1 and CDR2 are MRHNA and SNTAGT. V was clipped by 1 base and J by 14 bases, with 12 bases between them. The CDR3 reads CASSDFLGSEFF. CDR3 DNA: TGTGCCAGCAGTGACTTTTTGGGGTCTGAGTTCTTC.

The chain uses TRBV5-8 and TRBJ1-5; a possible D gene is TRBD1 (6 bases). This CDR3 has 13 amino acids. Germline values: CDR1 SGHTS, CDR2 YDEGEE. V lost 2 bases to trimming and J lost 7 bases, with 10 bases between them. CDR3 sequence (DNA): TGTGCCAGCAGCTTCACAGGGAACCAGCCCCAGCATTTT. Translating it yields CASSFTGNQPQHF.

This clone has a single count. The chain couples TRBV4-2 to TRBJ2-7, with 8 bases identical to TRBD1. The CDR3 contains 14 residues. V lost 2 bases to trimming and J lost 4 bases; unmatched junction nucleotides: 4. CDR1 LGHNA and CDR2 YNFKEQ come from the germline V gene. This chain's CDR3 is CASSQRGTGYEQYF. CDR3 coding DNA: TGTGCCAGCAGCCAAAGGGGGACAGGTTACGAGCAGTACTTC.

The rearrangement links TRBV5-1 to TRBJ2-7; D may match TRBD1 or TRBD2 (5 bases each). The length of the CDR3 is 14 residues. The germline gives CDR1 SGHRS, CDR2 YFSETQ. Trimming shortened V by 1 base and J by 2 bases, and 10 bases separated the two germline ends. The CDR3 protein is CASSLWDPAYEQYF. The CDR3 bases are TGCGCCAGCAGCTTGTGGGACCCCGCCTACGAGCAGTACTTC.

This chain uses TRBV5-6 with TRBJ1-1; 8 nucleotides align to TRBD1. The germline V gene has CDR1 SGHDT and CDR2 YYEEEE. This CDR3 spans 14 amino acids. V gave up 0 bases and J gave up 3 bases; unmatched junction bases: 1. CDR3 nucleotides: TGTGCCAGCAGCTTGGTGACAGGGGACACTGAAGCTTTCTTT. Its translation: CASSLVTGDTEAFF. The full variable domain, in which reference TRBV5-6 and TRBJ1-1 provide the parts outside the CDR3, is DAGVTQSPTHLIKTRGQQVTLRCSPKSGHDTVSWYQQALGQGPQFIFQYYEEEERQRGNFPDRFSGHQFPNYSSELNVNALLLGDSALYLCASSLVTGDTEAFFGQGTRLTVV.

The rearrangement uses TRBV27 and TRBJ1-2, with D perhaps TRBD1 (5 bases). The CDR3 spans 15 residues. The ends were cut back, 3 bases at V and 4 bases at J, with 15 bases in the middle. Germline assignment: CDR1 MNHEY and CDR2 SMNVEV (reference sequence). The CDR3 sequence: CASSFGAGLAYGYTF. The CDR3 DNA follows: TGTGCCAGCAGTTTCGGTGCAGGGCTTGCCTATGGCTACACCTTC.

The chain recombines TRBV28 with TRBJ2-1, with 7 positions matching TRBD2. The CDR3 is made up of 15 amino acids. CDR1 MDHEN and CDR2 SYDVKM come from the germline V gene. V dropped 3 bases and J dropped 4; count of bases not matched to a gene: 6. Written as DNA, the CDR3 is TGTGCCAGCAGTTTTGCGGGAGAGGGGTACAATGAGCAGTTCTTC. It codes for CASSFAGEGYNEQFF.

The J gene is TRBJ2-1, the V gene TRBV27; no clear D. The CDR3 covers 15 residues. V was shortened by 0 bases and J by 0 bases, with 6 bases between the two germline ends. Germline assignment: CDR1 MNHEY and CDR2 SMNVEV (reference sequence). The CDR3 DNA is TGTGCCAGCAGTTTATCGTCTAGCTCCTACAATGAGCAGTTCTTC. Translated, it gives CASSLSSSSYNEQFF.

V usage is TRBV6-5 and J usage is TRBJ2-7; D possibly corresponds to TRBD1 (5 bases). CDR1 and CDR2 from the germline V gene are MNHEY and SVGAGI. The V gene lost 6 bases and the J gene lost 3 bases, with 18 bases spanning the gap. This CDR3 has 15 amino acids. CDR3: CASSPQGWQGYEQYF. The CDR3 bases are TGTGCCAGCAGCCCTCAGGGCTGGCAAGGCTACGAGCAGTACTTC.

The CDR3 loop reads CASSPHPASGGYYEQYF. The CDR3, as DNA: TGTGCCAGCAGCCCCCACCCGGCTAGCGGGGGGTACTACGAGCAGTACTTC. The chain recombines TRBV7-9 with TRBJ2-7; 11 nucleotides match TRBD2. Germline V gene data show CDR1 as SEHNR and CDR2 as FQNEAQ (reference sequence). This CDR3 is 17 amino acids long. Trimming removed 5 bases from V and 3 bases from J; junction bases left unmatched: 12.

The CDR3 nucleotides read TGTGCCAGCAGAGGGACGAGGTCGGGCACCGGGGAGCTGTTTTTT. Translated: CASRGTRSGTGELFF. This sequence joins TRBV14 and TRBJ2-2, with D possibly being TRBD1 or TRBD2 (5 bases each). Trimming removed 6 bases from V and 4 bases from J, with 15 bases in between. The germline gives CDR1 SGHDN, CDR2 FVKESK. The CDR3 spans 15 residues.

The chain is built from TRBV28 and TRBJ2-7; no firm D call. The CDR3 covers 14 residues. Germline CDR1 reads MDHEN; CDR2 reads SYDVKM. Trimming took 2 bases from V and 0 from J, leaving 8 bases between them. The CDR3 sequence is CASSLPASSYEQYF. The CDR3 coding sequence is TGTGCCAGCAGTTTACCCGCCTCCTCCTACGAGCAGTACTTC.

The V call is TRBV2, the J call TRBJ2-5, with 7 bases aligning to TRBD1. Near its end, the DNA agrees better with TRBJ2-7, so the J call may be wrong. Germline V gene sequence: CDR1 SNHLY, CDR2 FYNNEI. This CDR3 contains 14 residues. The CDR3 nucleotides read TGTGCCAGCAGTCCCGGGACAGCTTCCTACGAGCAGTACTTC. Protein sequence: CASSPGTASYEQYF.

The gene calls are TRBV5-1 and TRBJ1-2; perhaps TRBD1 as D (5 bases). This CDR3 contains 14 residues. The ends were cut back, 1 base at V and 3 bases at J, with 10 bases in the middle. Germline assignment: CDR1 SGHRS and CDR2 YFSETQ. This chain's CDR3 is CASSLPGTDYGYTF. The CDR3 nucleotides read TGCGCCAGCAGCTTGCCCGGGACGGACTATGGCTACACCTTC.

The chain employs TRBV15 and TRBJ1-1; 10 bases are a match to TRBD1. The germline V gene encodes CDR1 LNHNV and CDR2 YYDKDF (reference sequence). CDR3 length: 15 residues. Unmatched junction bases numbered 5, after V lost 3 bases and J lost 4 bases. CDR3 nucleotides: TGTGCCACCAGCAGGTCCCGGGACAGGGGCACTGAAGCTTTCTTT. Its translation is CATSRSRDRGTEAFF. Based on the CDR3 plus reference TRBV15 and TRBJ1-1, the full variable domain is DAMVIQNPRYQVTQFGKPVTLSCSQTLNHNVMYWYQQKSSQAPKLLFHYYDKDFNNEADTPDNFQSRRPNTSFCFLDIRSPGLGDTAMYLCATSRSRDRGTEAFFGQGTRLTVV.

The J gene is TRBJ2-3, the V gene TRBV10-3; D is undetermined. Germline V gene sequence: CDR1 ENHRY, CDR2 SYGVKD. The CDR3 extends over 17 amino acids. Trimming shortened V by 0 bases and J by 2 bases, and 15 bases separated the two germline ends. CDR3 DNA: TGTGCCATCAGTGAGTCGGACGGAAATATTAACACAGATACGCAGTATTTT. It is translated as CAISESDGNINTDTQYF.

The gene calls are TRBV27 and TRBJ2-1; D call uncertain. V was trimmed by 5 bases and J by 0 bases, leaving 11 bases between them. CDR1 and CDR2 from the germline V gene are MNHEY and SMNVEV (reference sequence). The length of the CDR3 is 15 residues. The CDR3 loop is CASSPLARSYNEQFF. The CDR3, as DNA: TGTGCCAGCAGTCCCCTTGCGCGCTCCTACAATGAGCAGTTCTTC.

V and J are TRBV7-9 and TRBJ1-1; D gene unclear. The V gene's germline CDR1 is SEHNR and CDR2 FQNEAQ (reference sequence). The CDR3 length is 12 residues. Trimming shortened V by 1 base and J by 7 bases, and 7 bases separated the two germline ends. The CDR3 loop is CASSLEEIEAFF. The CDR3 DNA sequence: TGTGCCAGCAGCTTAGAGGAGATTGAAGCTTTCTTT. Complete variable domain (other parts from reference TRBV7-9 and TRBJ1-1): DTGVSQNPRHKITKRGQNVTFRCDPISEHNRLYWYRQTLGQGPEFLTYFQNEAQLEKSRLLSDRFSAERPKGSFSTLEIQRTEQGDSAMYLCASSLEEIEAFFGQGTRLTVV.

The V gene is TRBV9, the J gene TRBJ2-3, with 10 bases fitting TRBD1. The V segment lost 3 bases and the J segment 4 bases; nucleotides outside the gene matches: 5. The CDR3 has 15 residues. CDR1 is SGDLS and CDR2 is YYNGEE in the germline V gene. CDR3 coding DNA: TGTGCCAGCAGCGGACAGGGGGCAGTTTCAGATACGCAGTATTTT. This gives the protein CASSGQGAVSDTQYF.

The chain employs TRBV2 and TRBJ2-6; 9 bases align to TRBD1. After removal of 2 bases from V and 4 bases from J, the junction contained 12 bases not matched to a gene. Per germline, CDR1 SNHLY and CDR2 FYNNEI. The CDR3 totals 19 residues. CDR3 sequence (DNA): TGTGCCAGCAGTGAAATAAGGACAGGGGTAAGGGTGGGGGCCAACGTCCTGACTTTC. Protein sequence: CASSEIRTGVRVGANVLTF.

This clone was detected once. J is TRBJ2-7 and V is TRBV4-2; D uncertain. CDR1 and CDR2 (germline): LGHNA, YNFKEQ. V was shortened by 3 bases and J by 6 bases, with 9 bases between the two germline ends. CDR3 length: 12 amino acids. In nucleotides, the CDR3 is TGTGCCAGCAGCCAGGACGGCCCCGAGCAGTACTTC. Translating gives CASSQDGPEQYF.

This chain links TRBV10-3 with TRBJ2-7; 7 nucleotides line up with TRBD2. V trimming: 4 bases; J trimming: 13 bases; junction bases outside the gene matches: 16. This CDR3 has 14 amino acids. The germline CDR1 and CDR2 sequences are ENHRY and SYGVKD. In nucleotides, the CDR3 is TGTGCCATCAGTGGCCGAGAGGGGCTAGCGGTCTCATACTTC. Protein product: CAISGREGLAVSYF.

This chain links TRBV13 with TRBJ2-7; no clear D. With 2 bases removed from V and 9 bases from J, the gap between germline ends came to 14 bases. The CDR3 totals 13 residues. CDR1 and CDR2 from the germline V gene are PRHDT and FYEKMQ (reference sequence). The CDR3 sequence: CASSLFQTAGQYF. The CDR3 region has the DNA TGTGCCAGCAGCTTATTCCAGACTGCTGGGCAGTACTTC.

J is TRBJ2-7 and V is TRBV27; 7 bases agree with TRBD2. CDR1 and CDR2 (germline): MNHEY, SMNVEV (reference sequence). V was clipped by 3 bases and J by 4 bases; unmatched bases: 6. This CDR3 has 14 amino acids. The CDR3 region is CASSFRGGSYEQYF. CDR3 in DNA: TGTGCCAGCAGTTTTCGCGGGGGTTCATACGAGCAGTACTTC.

CDR3 bases: TGTGCCAGCAGCCCGTTACCTGAAGCTTTCTTT. Its translation: CASSPLPEAFF. This chain uses TRBV11-2 with TRBJ1-1; D remains unclear. V lost 5 bases, J lost 6 bases, and 7 bases lay in between. Germline V gene data show CDR1 as SGHAT and CDR2 as FQNNGV. This CDR3 is built from 11 residues.